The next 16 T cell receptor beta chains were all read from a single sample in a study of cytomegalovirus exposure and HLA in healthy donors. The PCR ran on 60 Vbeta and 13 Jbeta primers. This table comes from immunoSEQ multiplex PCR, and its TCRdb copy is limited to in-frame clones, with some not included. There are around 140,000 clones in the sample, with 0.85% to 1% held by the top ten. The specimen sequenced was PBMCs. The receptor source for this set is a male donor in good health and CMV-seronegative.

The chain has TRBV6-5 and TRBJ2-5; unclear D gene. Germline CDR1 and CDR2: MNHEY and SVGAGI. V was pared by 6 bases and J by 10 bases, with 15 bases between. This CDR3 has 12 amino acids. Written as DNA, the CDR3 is TGTGCCAGCAGCCAGACAACTGGGTACCAGTACTTC. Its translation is CASSQTTGYQYF.

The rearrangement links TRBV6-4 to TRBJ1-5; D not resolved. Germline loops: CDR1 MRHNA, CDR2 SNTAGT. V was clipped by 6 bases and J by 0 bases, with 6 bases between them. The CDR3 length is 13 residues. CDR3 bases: TGTGCCAGCAGCGCTACTAGCAATCAGCCCCAGCATTTT. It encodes CASSATSNQPQHF.

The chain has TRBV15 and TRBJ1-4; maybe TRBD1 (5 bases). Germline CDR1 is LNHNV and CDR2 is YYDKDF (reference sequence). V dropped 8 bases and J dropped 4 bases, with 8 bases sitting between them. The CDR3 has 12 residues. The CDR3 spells CATGGVNEKLFF. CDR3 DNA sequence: TGTGCCACCGGGGGGGTTAATGAAAAACTGTTTTTT.

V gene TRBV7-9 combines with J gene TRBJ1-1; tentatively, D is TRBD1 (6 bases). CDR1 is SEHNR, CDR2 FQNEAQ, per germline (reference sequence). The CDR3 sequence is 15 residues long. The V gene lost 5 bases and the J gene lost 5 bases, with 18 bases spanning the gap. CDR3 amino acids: CASSARTVTGTEAFF. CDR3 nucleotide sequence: TGTGCCAGCAGCGCCCGGACAGTGACGGGGACTGAAGCTTTCTTT.

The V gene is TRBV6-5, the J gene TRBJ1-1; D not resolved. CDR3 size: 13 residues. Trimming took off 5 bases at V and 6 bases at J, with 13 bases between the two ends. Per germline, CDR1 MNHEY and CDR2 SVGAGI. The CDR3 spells CASSIAYESEAFF. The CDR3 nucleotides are TGTGCCAGCAGTATCGCATACGAGTCTGAAGCTTTCTTT.

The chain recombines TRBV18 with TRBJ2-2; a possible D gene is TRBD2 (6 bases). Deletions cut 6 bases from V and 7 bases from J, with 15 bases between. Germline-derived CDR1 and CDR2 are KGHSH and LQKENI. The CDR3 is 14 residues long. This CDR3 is CASSLEGFGGELFF. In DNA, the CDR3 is TGTGCCAGCTCGCTGGAGGGGTTCGGCGGGGAGCTGTTTTTT.

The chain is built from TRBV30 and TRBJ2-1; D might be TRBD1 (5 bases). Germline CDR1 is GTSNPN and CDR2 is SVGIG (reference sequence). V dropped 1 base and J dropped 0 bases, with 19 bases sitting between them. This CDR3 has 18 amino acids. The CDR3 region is CAWSGQGRPLSSYNEQFF. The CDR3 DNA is TGTGCCTGGAGTGGGCAGGGTCGTCCTCTTAGCTCCTACAATGAGCAGTTCTTC.

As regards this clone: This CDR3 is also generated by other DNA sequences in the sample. In DNA, the CDR3 is TGTGCCAGCAGCACAGGACTAGCGGGGGGTTACAATGAGCAGTTCTTC. The encoded protein is CASSTGLAGGYNEQFF. V usage is TRBV9 and J usage is TRBJ2-1, with TRBD2 matching 14 bases. The CDR3 runs to 16 residues. The junction had 4 bases not matched to a gene; V was cut back by 4 bases and J by 4 bases. Germline V lookup: CDR1 SGDLS, CDR2 YYNGEE.

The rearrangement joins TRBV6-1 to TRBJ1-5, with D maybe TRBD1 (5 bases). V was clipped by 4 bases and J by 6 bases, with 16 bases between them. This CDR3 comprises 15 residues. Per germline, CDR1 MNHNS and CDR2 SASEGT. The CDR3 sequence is CASSGLDWGSQPQHF. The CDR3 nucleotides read TGTGCCAGCAGTGGACTCGACTGGGGCAGTCAGCCCCAGCATTTT.

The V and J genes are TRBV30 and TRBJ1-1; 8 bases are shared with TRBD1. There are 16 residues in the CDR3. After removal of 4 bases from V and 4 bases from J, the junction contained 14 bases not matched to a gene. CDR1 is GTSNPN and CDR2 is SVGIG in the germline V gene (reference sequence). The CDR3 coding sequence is TGTGCCTGGACCTCCCTTGATTTCAGGGGGCTCACTGAAGCTTTCTTT. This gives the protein CAWTSLDFRGLTEAFF. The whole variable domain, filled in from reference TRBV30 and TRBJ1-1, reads SQTIHQWPATLVQPVGSPLSLECTVEGTSNPNLYWYRQAAGRGLQLLFYSVGIGQISSEVPQNLSASRPQDRQFILSSKKLLLSDSGFYLCAWTSLDFRGLTEAFFGQGTRLTVV.

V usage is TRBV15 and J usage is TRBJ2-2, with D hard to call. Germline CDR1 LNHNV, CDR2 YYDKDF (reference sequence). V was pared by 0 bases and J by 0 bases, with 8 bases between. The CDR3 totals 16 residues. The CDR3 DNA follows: TGTGCCACCAGCAGAGATTTGAGTCCGAACACCGGGGAGCTGTTTTTT. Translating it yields CATSRDLSPNTGELFF. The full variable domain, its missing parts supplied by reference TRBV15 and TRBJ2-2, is DAMVIQNPRYQVTQFGKPVTLSCSQTLNHNVMYWYQQKSSQAPKLLFHYYDKDFNNEADTPDNFQSRRPNTSFCFLDIRSPGLGDTAMYLCATSRDLSPNTGELFFGEGSRLTVL.

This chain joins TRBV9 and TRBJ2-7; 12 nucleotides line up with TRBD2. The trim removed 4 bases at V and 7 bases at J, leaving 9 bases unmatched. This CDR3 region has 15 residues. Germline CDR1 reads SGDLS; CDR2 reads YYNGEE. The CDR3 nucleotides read TGTGCCAGCAGCTTATCTAGCGGGAGGGCGGGGGAGCAGTACTTC. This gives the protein CASSLSSGRAGEQYF.

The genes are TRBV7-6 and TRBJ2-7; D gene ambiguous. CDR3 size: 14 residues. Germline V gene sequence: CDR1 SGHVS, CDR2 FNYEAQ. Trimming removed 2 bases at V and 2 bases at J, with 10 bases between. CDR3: CASSLRGETYEQYF. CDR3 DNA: TGTGCCAGCAGCTTAAGAGGAGAGACCTACGAGCAGTACTTC.

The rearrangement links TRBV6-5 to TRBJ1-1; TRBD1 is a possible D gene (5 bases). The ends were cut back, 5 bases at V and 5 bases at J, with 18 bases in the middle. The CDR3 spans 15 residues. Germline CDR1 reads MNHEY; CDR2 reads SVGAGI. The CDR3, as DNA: TGTGCCAGCAGTCCACCTCGGGGGGGATCGACTGAAGCTTTCTTT. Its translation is CASSPPRGGSTEAFF.

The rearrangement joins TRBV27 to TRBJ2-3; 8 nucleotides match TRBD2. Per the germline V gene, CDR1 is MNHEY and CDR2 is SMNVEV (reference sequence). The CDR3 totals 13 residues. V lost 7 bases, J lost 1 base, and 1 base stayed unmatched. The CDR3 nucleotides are TGTGCCAGCATCGGGGGGGGCACAGATACGCAGTATTTT. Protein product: CASIGGGTDTQYF.

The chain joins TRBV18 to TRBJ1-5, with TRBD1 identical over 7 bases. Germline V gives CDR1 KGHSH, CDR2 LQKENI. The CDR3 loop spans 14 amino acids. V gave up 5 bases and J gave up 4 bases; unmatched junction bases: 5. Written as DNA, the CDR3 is TGTGCCAGCTCAAAGTCGGGACAGAATCAGCCCCAGCATTTT. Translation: CASSKSGQNQPQHF.